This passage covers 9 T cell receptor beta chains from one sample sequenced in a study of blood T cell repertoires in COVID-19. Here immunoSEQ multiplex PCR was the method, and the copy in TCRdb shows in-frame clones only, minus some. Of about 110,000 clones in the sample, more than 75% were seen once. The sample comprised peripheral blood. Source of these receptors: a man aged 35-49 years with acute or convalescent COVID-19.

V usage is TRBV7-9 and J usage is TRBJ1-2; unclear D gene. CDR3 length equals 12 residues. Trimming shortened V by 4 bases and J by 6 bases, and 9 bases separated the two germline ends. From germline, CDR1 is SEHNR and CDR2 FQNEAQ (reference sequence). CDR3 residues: CASSSQRDGYTF. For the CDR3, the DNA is TGTGCCAGCAGCTCCCAGCGAGATGGCTACACCTTC.

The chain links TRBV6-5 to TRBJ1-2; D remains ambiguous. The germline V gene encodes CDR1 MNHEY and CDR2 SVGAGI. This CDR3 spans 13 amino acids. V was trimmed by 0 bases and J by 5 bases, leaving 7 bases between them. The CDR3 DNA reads TGTGCCAGCAGTTACTCGCCTGAGTATGGCTACACCTTC. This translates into CASSYSPEYGYTF.

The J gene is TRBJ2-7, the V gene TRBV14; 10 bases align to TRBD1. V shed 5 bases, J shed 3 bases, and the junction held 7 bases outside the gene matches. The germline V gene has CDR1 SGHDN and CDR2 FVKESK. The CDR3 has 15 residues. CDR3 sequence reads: CASSLPGQGNYEQYF. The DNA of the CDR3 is TGTGCCAGCAGCTTACCGGGACAGGGGAACTACGAGCAGTACTTC. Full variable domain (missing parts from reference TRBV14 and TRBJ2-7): EAGVTQFPSHSVIEKGQTVTLRCDPISGHDNLYWYRRVMGKEIKFLLHFVKESKQDESGMPNNRFLAERTGGTYSTLKVQPAELEDSGVYFCASSLPGQGNYEQYFGPGTRLTVT.

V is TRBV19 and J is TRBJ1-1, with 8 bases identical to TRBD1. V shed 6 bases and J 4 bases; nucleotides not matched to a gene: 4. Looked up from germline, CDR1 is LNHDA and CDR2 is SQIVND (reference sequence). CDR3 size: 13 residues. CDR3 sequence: CASRRDRSTEAFF. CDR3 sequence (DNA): TGTGCCAGTAGAAGGGACAGGAGCACTGAAGCTTTCTTT. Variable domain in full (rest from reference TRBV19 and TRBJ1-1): DGGITQSPKYLFRKEGQNVTLSCEQNLNHDAMYWYRQDPGQGLRLIYYSQIVNDFQKGDIAEGYSVSREKKESFPLTVTSAQKNPTAFYLCASRRDRSTEAFFGQGTRLTVV.

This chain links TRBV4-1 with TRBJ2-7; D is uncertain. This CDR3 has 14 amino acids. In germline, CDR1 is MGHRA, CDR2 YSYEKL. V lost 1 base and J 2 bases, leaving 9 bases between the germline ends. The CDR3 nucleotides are TGCGCCAGCAGCCAAGCCCTGGGCACCTACGAGCAGTACTTC. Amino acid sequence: CASSQALGTYEQYF.

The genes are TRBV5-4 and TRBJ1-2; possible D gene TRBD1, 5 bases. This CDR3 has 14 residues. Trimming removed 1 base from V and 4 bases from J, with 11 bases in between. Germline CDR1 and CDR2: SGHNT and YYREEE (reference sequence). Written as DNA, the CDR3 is TGTGCCAGCAGCTTGACAGGTCGAAGCTATGGCTACACCTTC. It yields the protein CASSLTGRSYGYTF. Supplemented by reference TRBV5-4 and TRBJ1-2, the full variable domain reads ETGVTQSPTHLIKTRGQQVTLRCSSQSGHNTVSWYQQALGQGPQFIFQYYREEENGRGNFPPRFSGLQFPNYSSELNVNALELDDSALYLCASSLTGRSYGYTFGSGTRLTVV.

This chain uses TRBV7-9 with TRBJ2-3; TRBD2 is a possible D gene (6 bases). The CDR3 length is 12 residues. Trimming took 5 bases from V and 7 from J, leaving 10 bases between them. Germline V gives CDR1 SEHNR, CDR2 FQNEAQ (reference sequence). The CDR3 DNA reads TGTGCCAGCAGCGGGGGGAGGTATACGCAGTATTTT. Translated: CASSGGRYTQYF.

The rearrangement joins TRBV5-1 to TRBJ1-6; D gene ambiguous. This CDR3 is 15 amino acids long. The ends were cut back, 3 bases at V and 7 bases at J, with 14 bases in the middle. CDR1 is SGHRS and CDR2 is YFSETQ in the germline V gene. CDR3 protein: CASSSSGLRNSPLHF. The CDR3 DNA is TGCGCCAGCAGCTCGTCCGGGTTAAGAAATTCACCCCTCCACTTT.

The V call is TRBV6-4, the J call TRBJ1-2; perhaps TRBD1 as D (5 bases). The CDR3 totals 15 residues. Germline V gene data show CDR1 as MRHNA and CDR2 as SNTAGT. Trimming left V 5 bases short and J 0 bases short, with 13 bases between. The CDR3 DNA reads TGTGCCAGCAGTAAGGGACTGGGAGCTAACTATGGCTACACCTTC. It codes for CASSKGLGANYGYTF.